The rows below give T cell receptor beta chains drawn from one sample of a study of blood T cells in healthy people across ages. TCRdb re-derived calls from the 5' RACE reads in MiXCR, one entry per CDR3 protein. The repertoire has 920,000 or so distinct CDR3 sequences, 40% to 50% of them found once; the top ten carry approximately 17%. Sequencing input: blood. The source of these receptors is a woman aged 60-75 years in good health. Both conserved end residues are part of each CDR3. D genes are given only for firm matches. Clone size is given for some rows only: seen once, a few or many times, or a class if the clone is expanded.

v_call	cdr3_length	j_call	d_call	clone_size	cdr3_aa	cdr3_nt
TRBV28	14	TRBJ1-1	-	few	CASSSVVRNTEAFF	TGTGCCAGCAGTTCCGTGGTGAGGAACACTGAAGCTTTCTTT
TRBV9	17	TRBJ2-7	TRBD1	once	CASSPRSSGTGTYEQYF	TGTGCCAGCAGCCCGCGCTCATCCGGGACAGGAACCTACGAGCAGTACTTC
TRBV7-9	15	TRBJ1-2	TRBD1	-	CASSFLPSDRVGYTF	TGTGCCAGCAGCTTCTTACCATCGGACAGGGTAGGCTACACCTTC
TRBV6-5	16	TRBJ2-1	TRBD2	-	CASSYMRESSYNEQFF	TGTGCCAGCAGTTACATGCGGGAGTCGTCCTACAATGAGCAGTTCTTC
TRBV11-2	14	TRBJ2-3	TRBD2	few	CASSRTSGSSTQYF	TGTGCCAGCAGCCGGACTAGCGGGAGTAGTACGCAGTATTTT
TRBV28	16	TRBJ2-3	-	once	CASSLRGWGRTDTQYF	TGTGCCAGCAGCCTAAGGGGATGGGGCCGGACAGATACGCAGTATTTT
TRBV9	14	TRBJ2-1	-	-	CASSSYPLANEQFF	TGTGCCAGCAGCTCATACCCCCTCGCCAATGAGCAGTTCTTC
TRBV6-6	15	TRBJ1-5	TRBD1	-	CASSYSQGAGQPQHF	TGTGCCAGCAGTTACTCCCAGGGGGCAGGTCAGCCCCAGCATTTT
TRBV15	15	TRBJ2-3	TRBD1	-	CATSTGGQGTDTQYF	TGTGCCACCAGCACCGGAGGACAGGGTACAGATACGCAGTATTTT
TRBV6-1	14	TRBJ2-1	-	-	CASKRVGTYNEQFF	TGTGCCAGCAAAAGGGTGGGTACCTACAATGAGCAGTTCTTC
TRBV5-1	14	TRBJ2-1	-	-	CASSFGSVDNEQFF	TGCGCCAGCAGCTTCGGGAGTGTCGACAATGAGCAGTTCTTC
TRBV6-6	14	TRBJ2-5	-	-	CASTEAGYQETQYF	TGTGCCAGCACCGAGGCGGGATACCAAGAGACCCAGTACTTC
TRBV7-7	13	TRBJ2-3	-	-	CASSLLIADTQYF	TGTGCCAGCAGCCTCCTAATCGCAGATACGCAGTATTTT
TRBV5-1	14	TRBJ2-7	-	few	CASSLAGPLYEQYF	TGCGCCAGCAGCTTAGCGGGCCCTCTTTACGAGCAGTACTTC
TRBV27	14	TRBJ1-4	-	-	CASSLSGGGEKLFF	TGTGCCAGCAGTTTATCAGGGGGTGGCGAAAAACTGTTTTTT
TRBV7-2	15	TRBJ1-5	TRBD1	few	CASSPGTGGVQPQHF	TGTGCCAGCAGCCCCGGGACAGGGGGCGTTCAGCCCCAGCATTTT
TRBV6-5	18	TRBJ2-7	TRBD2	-	CASSYSPSGRAEVYEQYF	TGTGCCAGCAGTTACTCCCCTAGCGGGAGGGCGGAAGTCTACGAGCAGTACTTC
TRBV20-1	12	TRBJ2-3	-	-	CSARDWGSTQYF	TGCAGTGCTAGAGATTGGGGCAGCACGCAGTATTTT
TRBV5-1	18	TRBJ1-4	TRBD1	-	CASSLAGTGWGTSEKLFF	TGCGCCAGCAGCTTGGCCGGGACAGGATGGGGAACTAGTGAAAAACTGTTTTTT
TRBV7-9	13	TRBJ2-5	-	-	CASAQGIQATQYF	TGTGCCAGCGCCCAGGGCATCCAAGCGACCCAGTACTTC
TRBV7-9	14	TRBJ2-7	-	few	CASSLEWRDYEQYF	TGTGCCAGCAGCTTAGAATGGAGGGACTACGAGCAGTACTTC
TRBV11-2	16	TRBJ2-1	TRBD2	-	CASSPLAGGPDNERFF	TGTGCCAGCAGCCCATTAGCGGGAGGGCCAGACAATGAGCGGTTCTTC
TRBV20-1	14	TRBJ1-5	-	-	CSAGRLYSNQPQHF	TGCAGTGCCGGGCGGCTTTATAGCAATCAGCCCCAGCATTTT
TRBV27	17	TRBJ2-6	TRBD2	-	CASSTIGGRTGANVLTF	TGTGCCAGCAGTACGATCGGGGGGAGGACTGGGGCCAACGTCCTGACTTTC
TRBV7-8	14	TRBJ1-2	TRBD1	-	CASSYPGTDYGYTF	TGTGCCAGCAGCTATCCCGGGACAGACTATGGCTACACCTTC
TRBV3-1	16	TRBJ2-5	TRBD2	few	CASSQATSGRRETQYF	TGTGCCAGCAGCCAAGCAACTAGCGGGAGGAGGGAGACCCAGTACTTC
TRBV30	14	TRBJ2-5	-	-	CAWSPGAGEETQYF	TGTGCCTGGAGTCCAGGGGCAGGGGAAGAGACCCAGTACTTC
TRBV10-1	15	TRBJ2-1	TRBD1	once	CASSIPGQGLHEQFF	TGCGCCAGCAGTATACCGGGACAGGGGTTACATGAGCAGTTCTTC
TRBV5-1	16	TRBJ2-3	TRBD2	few	CASSSPGGRITDTQYF	TGCGCCAGCAGCTCCCCCGGCGGGAGGATCACAGATACGCAGTATTTT
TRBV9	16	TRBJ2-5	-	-	CASSVDGPGVGETQYF	TGTGCCAGCAGCGTAGATGGTCCGGGAGTGGGGGAGACCCAGTACTTC
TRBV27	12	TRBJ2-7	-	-	CASSPNPNEQYF	TGTGCCAGCAGTCCTAACCCCAATGAGCAGTACTTC
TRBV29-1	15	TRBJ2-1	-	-	CSVVSYRSSYNEQFF	TGCAGCGTTGTTTCCTACCGTAGCTCCTACAATGAGCAGTTCTTC
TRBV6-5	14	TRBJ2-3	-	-	CASSYGPITDTQYF	TGTGCCAGCAGTTACGGCCCGATAACAGATACGCAGTATTTT
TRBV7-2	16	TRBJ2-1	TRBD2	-	CASSLAGTSAKREQFF	TGTGCCAGCAGCTTAGCCGGGACTAGCGCAAAGCGGGAGCAGTTCTTC